This entry lists 26 T cell receptor beta chains sequenced from one sample in a study of shared clonotypes between healthy human individuals. Profiled with immunoSEQ multiplex PCR; TCRdb holds only in-frame clones, not every one. The sample records roughly 2.6 million clones, around nine tenths being singletons. The sample taken for sequencing was naive CD4+ T cells sorted from blood. The subset denotes: CD45RA+ positively selected. These receptors were obtained from a man aged 18 to 29 in good health.

The chain employs TRBV7-8 and TRBJ2-5; the D gene is possibly TRBD1 (6 bases). V lost 4 bases and J 9 bases, leaving 12 bases between the germline ends. The CDR3 sequence is 12 residues long. CDR1 is SGHVS, CDR2 FQNEAQ, per germline. Written as DNA, the CDR3 is TGTGCCAGCAGCTACACACAGGGCCCCCAGTACTTC. Its protein is CASSYTQGPQYF.

The chain couples TRBV29-1 to TRBJ2-7, with TRBD1 matching 8 bases. Germline values: CDR1 SQVTM, CDR2 ANQGSEA. The V gene end was trimmed by 0 bases and the J gene end by 6 bases; junction bases not matched to a gene: 7. The CDR3 consists of 14 residues. DNA for the CDR3: TGCAGCGTTGAAGAGGTGCAGGGGGCGGGCGAGCAGTACTTC. Translated, it gives CSVEEVQGAGEQYF.

In this sample, this clone turned up a few times. Other DNA sequences of this sample code for an identical CDR3. The V and J genes are TRBV30 and TRBJ1-1; D not certain. CDR3 length: 11 amino acids. V was trimmed by 0 bases and J by 4 bases, leaving 3 bases between them. CDR1 and CDR2 (germline): GTSNPN, SVGIG (reference sequence). The CDR3 DNA reads as TGTGCCTGGAGTGTGAGCACTGAAGCTTTCTTT. Its protein is CAWSVSTEAFF.

This clone was picked up one time. This sequence joins TRBV29-1 and TRBJ2-7, with TRBD2 identical over 7 bases. CDR3 length: 13 amino acids. From germline, CDR1 is SQVTM and CDR2 ANQGSEA. J gave up 7 bases and V 1 base, and 7 bases lay outside the gene matches. The CDR3 nucleotides read TGCAGCGTTGAAGGGACGGGAGGAGAGGAGCAGTACTTC. It specifies CSVEGTGGEEQYF.

This chain uses TRBV6-1 with TRBJ2-5; D is unclear. Looked up from germline, CDR1 is MNHNS and CDR2 is SASEGT. The CDR3 loop spans 13 amino acids. The V and J ends lost 2 bases and 5 bases respectively, with 9 bases between them. DNA for the CDR3: TGTGCCAGCAGTGAAAACAGAAGGGAGACCCAGTACTTC. It encodes CASSENRRETQYF.

V usage is TRBV4-3 and J usage is TRBJ2-2; a weak D match, TRBD1 (5 bases). V lost 0 bases, J lost 2 bases, and 13 bases lay in between. The CDR3 contains 17 residues. CDR1 and CDR2 (germline): LGHNA, YSLEER. CDR3 loop: CASSQDPGKRNTGELFF. For the CDR3, the DNA is TGCGCCAGCAGCCAAGATCCAGGGAAAAGAAACACCGGGGAGCTGTTTTTT.

To note about this clone: Different DNA sequences within this sample yield the same CDR3. The genes are TRBV6-5 and TRBJ1-2; D might be TRBD1 (6 bases). V dropped 0 bases and J dropped 4 bases, with 9 bases sitting between them. The germline V gene has CDR1 MNHEY and CDR2 SVGAGI. The CDR3 sequence is 14 residues long. CDR3 amino acids: CASSYSRGGYGYTF. The CDR3 DNA reads as TGTGCCAGCAGTTACTCCAGGGGTGGCTATGGCTACACCTTC.

This clone was detected a few times. The chain recombines TRBV19 with TRBJ1-3; no clear D. Looked up from germline, CDR1 is LNHDA and CDR2 is SQIVND (reference sequence). The CDR3 contains 11 residues. V was pared by 7 bases and J by 4 bases, with 5 bases between. The DNA of the CDR3 is TGTGCCAGTATGATCGGAAACACCATATATTTT. Amino acids: CASMIGNTIYF.

The chain links TRBV28 to TRBJ1-5; 9 bases fit TRBD1. Trimming took 4 bases from V and 6 from J; bases not matched to a gene: 7. The CDR3 has 15 amino acids. CDR1 and CDR2 (germline): MDHEN, SYDVKM. The CDR3 protein is CASSSGQGHAQPQHF. CDR3 DNA sequence: TGTGCCAGCAGTTCCGGACAGGGGCACGCTCAGCCCCAGCATTTT.

In this sample, this clone turned up once. The chain has TRBV7-9 and TRBJ1-1; 9 bases are shared with TRBD1. Germline V gives CDR1 SEHNR, CDR2 FQNEAQ (reference sequence). There are 15 residues in the CDR3. Trimming took 1 base from V and 4 from J; bases not matched to a gene: 4. CDR3 protein: CASSLVGTGITEAFF. The CDR3 nucleotides read TGTGCCAGCAGCTTAGTAGGGACAGGGATCACTGAAGCTTTCTTT.

Comments on this clone: Other DNA sequences of this sample code for an identical CDR3. The chain links TRBV5-1 to TRBJ2-7, with 8 bases aligning to TRBD1. Looked up from germline, CDR1 is SGHRS and CDR2 is YFSETQ. V lost 4 bases and J lost 3; bases outside the gene matches: 6. This CDR3 has 14 residues. CDR3 amino acids: CASSPTTGGYEQYF. In DNA, the CDR3 is TGCGCCAGCAGCCCTACCACAGGGGGCTACGAGCAGTACTTC.

In its sample, this clone was seen once. This chain connects TRBV5-4 to TRBJ1-1; D possibly corresponds to TRBD1 (6 bases). The CDR3 sequence is 15 residues long. V gave up 4 bases and J gave up 1 base, with 14 bases separating them. Germline CDR1 is SGHNT and CDR2 is YYREEE (reference sequence). This CDR3 reads CASSGGGSPNTEAFF. The DNA of the CDR3 is TGTGCCAGCAGCGGTGGGGGCAGCCCGAACACTGAAGCTTTCTTT.

The rearrangement uses TRBV5-1 and TRBJ1-6; 8 bases align to TRBD1. The CDR3 covers 16 residues. The V gene end was trimmed by 4 bases and the J gene end by 6 bases; junction bases not matched to a gene: 9. Germline V CDR1 and CDR2: SGHRS, YFSETQ. CDR3 in amino acids: CASSPTGDWGNSPLHF. The CDR3 nucleotides read TGCGCCAGCAGCCCGACAGGGGATTGGGGTAATTCACCCCTCCACTTT.

The chain recombines TRBV4-1 with TRBJ1-4, with a weak D call TRBD1 (6 bases). The CDR3 runs 15 residues. V was cut by 1 base and J by 6 bases, with 12 bases left in between. In germline, CDR1 is MGHRA, CDR2 YSYEKL. The CDR3 DNA reads TGCGCCAGCAGCCAAGGCGGGACACCCGATGAAAAACTGTTTTTT. It yields the protein CASSQGGTPDEKLFF.

The chain uses TRBV9 and TRBJ2-4; possible D gene TRBD1, 5 bases. The CDR3 is made up of 14 amino acids. The germline CDR1 and CDR2 sequences are SGDLS and YYNGEE. Trimming took 4 bases from V and 5 from J, leaving 13 bases between them. The CDR3 region has the DNA TGTGCCAGCAGCCCCCAGGCAGGGCAAAACATTCAGTACTTC. Translated: CASSPQAGQNIQYF.

The gene calls are TRBV5-1 and TRBJ2-5, with 7 bases aligning to TRBD2. This CDR3 is 14 amino acids long. With 4 bases clipped from V and 2 bases from J, the junction kept 5 bases outside the gene matches. The germline CDR1 and CDR2 sequences are SGHRS and YFSETQ. The CDR3 DNA reads TGCGCCAGCAGCCCCGCTAGCGGTCAAGAGACCCAGTACTTC. It specifies CASSPASGQETQYF.

This chain joins TRBV6-5 and TRBJ2-7, with D unresolved. Trimming took off 4 bases at V and 2 bases at J, with 6 bases between the two ends. The CDR3 consists of 12 residues. CDR1 is MNHEY and CDR2 is SVGAGI in the germline V gene. The CDR3 protein is CASSSTAYEQYF. The CDR3 nucleotides read TGTGCCAGCAGTTCGACTGCCTACGAGCAGTACTTC.

Comment on this clone: Other DNA sequences in this specimen translate into the identical CDR3. The chain employs TRBV6-5 and TRBJ1-2; the D gene is possibly TRBD1 (6 bases). V was cut by 0 bases and J by 4 bases, with 9 bases left in between. The CDR3 has 14 amino acids. CDR1 and CDR2 (germline): MNHEY, SVGAGI. The CDR3 DNA sequence: TGTGCCAGCAGTTACTCGAGGGGGGGCTATGGCTACACCTTC. Translation gives CASSYSRGGYGYTF.

This clone was recorded once. The CDR3 DNA reads TGTGCCAGCAGCTTGGTGAATGATGAAAAACTGTTTTTT. Translation: CASSLVNDEKLFF. The genes are TRBV7-2 and TRBJ1-4; no firm D call. Germline CDR1 reads SGHTA; CDR2 reads FQGNSA. This CDR3 has 13 residues. V was clipped by 3 bases and J by 6 bases, with 8 bases between them.

V is TRBV14 and J is TRBJ2-5; D could derive from TRBD1 or TRBD2 (5 bases each). The CDR3 has 13 residues. Looked up from germline, CDR1 is SGHDN and CDR2 is FVKESK. V was pared by 8 bases and J by 2 bases, with 12 bases between. The CDR3 coding sequence is TGTGCCAGCGGTCGGGACCAACAAGAGACCCAGTACTTC. Protein product: CASGRDQQETQYF.

The table lists this clone with a count of one. V and J are TRBV2 and TRBJ2-1, with D perhaps given as TRBD1 or TRBD2 (5 bases each). The length of the CDR3 is 19 residues. Between the trimmed V and J ends, which lost 5 bases and 0 bases, there was a span of 23 bases. Looked up from germline, CDR1 is SNHLY and CDR2 is FYNNEI. CDR3 DNA: TGTGCCAGCAGTTTTCCCCGACACCGGGACGAAAGCTCCTACAATGAGCAGTTCTTC. Amino acids: CASSFPRHRDESSYNEQFF.

The chain employs TRBV2 and TRBJ2-4, with 8 bases that match TRBD2. J lost 4 bases, V lost 7 bases, and 6 bases had no gene match. Per the germline V gene, CDR1 is SNHLY and CDR2 is FYNNEI. CDR3 length: 14 amino acids. CDR3 loop: CASNPSGWKNIQYF. CDR3 DNA sequence: TGTGCCAGCAACCCTAGCGGGTGGAAAAACATTCAGTACTTC.

On this clone itself: A read error may account for a junction end that differs from germline. The chain links TRBV11-2 to TRBJ2-7; D not resolved. The CDR3 spans 13 residues. CDR1 is SGHAT and CDR2 is FQNNGV in the germline V gene. Here the CDR3 reads CASSLGVLEDPSF. As DNA, the CDR3 is TGTGCCAGCAGCTTAGGGGTCCTCGAGGATCCATCCTTC.

The chain links TRBV2 to TRBJ2-5; weak D call: TRBD1 (6 bases). This CDR3 spans 14 amino acids. Germline values: CDR1 SNHLY, CDR2 FYNNEI. With 0 bases removed from V and 9 bases from J, the gap between germline ends came to 14 bases. This CDR3 is CASSEASRGSAQYF. Here the CDR3 DNA reads TGTGCCAGCAGTGAAGCGTCTAGGGGGAGTGCCCAGTACTTC.

This clone was seen a single time. This chain uses TRBV6-6 with TRBJ2-1; D gene ambiguous. V was trimmed by 2 bases and J by 6 bases, leaving 11 bases between them. The length of the CDR3 is 14 residues. CDR1 and CDR2 (germline): MNHNY, SVGAGI (reference sequence). In DNA, the CDR3 is TGTGCCAGCAGTTACGGCGAACTACCCAATGAGCAGTTCTTC. This codes for CASSYGELPNEQFF.

The gene calls are TRBV5-6 and TRBJ2-3; D gene ambiguous. CDR1 and CDR2 (germline): SGHDT, YYEEEE. Deletions cut 0 bases from V and 11 bases from J, with 10 bases between. The CDR3 is 12 amino acids. The CDR3 spells CASSLVGSQQYF. CDR3 in DNA: TGTGCCAGCAGCTTGGTCGGGTCTCAGCAGTATTTT.